This TCR beta chain was found in a study of shared clonotypes between healthy human individuals. Study-wide context: Contributing individuals were a couple of females and three males aged 18 to 49. A donor's plate count was three for CD4 naive and three for CD4 memory; CD8 naive had two and CD8 memory one. Notes on the study in general: Blood alone was sampled, and tissue repertoires likely differ.

CD45RO-negative CD8 cells positively selected for CCR7 made up the naive population, which excluded terminally differentiated effector memory CD45RA+ cells. This CDR3 region has 13 residues. Germline CDR1 and CDR2: ENHRY and SYGVKD. The V and J ends lost 4 bases and 5 bases, in that order; junction bases with no gene match: 3. Sorted-subset replicate PCRs used roughly 210 ng of genomic DNA. This amount corresponded to about 30,000 T cell genomes. Sequencing was performed with immunoSEQ multiplex PCR; in TCRdb, only in-frame clones are kept and a portion is missing. The repertoire consists of about 680,000 clones, with just over 90% occurring once and the leading ten covering about 24%. Notes on this clone: What it binds is not known.

The specimen was naive CD8+ T cells sorted from blood. The rearrangement uses TRBV10-3 and TRBJ2-5; 8 bases map to TRBD2. The TCR sequence derives from a man aged 25-45 years in good health. CDR3 sequence: CAISASGSETQYF. The CDR3, as DNA: TGTGCCATCAGTGCCAGCGGGAGTGAGACCCAGTACTTC.